Below, 18 T cell receptor beta chains from the same sample are listed, as sequenced in a study of T cells after yellow fever vaccination. Each CDR3 protein gets one entry after TCRdb re-called the 5' RACE reads with MiXCR. Of about 260,000 distinct CDR3 sequences listed, roughly 5.2% are singletons. This material consisted of CD4+ T cells sorted from PBMCs, taken on the day of the yellow fever booster vaccination. Receptors were obtained from a man between 18 and 29 years old who received the YFV17D yellow fever vaccine.

This clonotype has a count of ten or more. This rearrangement joins TRBV6-6 to TRBJ2-3; 7 positions agree with TRBD2. The CDR3 runs 13 residues. V dropped 10 bases and J dropped 2; count of bases not matched to a gene: 6. CDR1 and CDR2 from the germline V gene are MNHNY and SVGAGI (reference sequence). CDR3 sequence reads: CATKREATDTQYF. DNA of the CDR3: TGTGCCACCAAACGGGAGGCCACAGATACGCAGTATTTT.

Only a few counts were recorded for this clonotype. V is TRBV9 and J is TRBJ2-3; the match to TRBD2 covers 9 bases. The CDR3 has 17 amino acids. V gave up 0 bases and J gave up 1 base; unmatched junction bases: 6. Germline V gene lookup returns CDR1 SGDLS and CDR2 YYNGEE. For the CDR3, the DNA is TGTGCCAGCAGCGTAGTTGGGCGGGGGGGCGGCACAGATACGCAGTATTTT. Translated, it gives CASSVVGRGGGTDTQYF.

This clonotype showed up many times. The chain recombines TRBV5-1 with TRBJ2-2; D ambiguous. CDR3 length equals 15 residues. Germline assignment: CDR1 SGHRS and CDR2 YFSETQ. V lost 0 bases and J 4 bases, leaving 10 bases between the germline ends. CDR3 loop: CASSLVGGSTGELFF. In DNA, the CDR3 is TGCGCCAGCAGCTTGGTTGGCGGCTCCACCGGGGAGCTGTTTTTT.

This chain links TRBV5-1 with TRBJ1-1; possibly TRBD1 for D (6 bases). V was cut by 0 bases and J by 4 bases, with 16 bases left in between. Germline-derived CDR1 and CDR2 are SGHRS and YFSETQ. The length of the CDR3 is 16 residues. DNA of the CDR3: TGCGCCAGCAGCTTGGGTTGGACAGCCTCTATCACTGAAGCTTTCTTT. It specifies CASSLGWTASITEAFF.

This clonotype was detected only a few times. V usage is TRBV30 and J usage is TRBJ1-1; D ambiguous. The germline gives CDR1 GTSNPN, CDR2 SVGIG (reference sequence). The CDR3 length is 13 residues. V was cut by 1 base and J by 2 bases, with 8 bases left in between. DNA for the CDR3: TGTGCCTGGAGTGCCGACGGCAACACTGAAGCTTTCTTT. Its protein product is CAWSADGNTEAFF.

This clonotype appeared a few times. The chain joins TRBV3-1 to TRBJ1-4; 9 bases fit TRBD1. Germline assignment: CDR1 LGHDT and CDR2 YNNKEL (reference sequence). The CDR3 covers 15 residues. V trimming: 3 bases; J trimming: 5 bases; junction bases outside the gene matches: 4. CDR3 region: CASSQDDRGNEKLFF. CDR3 in DNA: TGTGCCAGCAGCCAGGACGACAGGGGGAATGAAAAACTGTTTTTT.

The genes are TRBV25-1 and TRBJ2-5, with unresolved D. CDR3 length: 14 residues. Looked up from germline, CDR1 is MGHDK and CDR2 is SYGVNS. The V and J ends lost 5 bases and 4 bases respectively, with 14 bases between them. The DNA for the CDR3 is TGTGCCAGCAGTAAAAGGGCCGGTACAGAGACCCAGTACTTC. Its protein product is CASSKRAGTETQYF. The full variable domain, in which reference TRBV25-1 and TRBJ2-5 provide the parts outside the CDR3, is EADIYQTPRYLVIGTGKKITLECSQTMGHDKMYWYQQDPGMELHLIHYSYGVNSTEKGDLSSESTVSRIRTEHFPLTLESARPSHTSQYLCASSKRAGTETQYFGPGTRLLVL.

The chain employs TRBV9 and TRBJ1-1, with D perhaps TRBD1 (5 bases). V lost 4 bases to trimming and J lost 6 bases, with 13 bases between them. Germline V CDR1 and CDR2: SGDLS, YYNGEE. The CDR3 has 13 residues. The CDR3 protein is CASSRNTGPEAFF. CDR3 nucleotides: TGTGCCAGCAGCAGGAATACGGGGCCTGAAGCTTTCTTT.

This clonotype was seen a handful of times. The CDR3 region is CASKDIYYGYTF. The CDR3 DNA sequence: TGCGCCAGTAAGGACATTTACTATGGCTACACCTTC. The V gene is TRBV5-1, the J gene TRBJ1-2, with a tentative D call TRBD1 (5 bases). CDR1 is SGHRS and CDR2 is YFSETQ in the germline V gene. V lost 8 bases and J lost 3, with 11 bases in between. This CDR3 is 12 amino acids long.

This sequence joins TRBV12-3 or TRBV12-4 and TRBJ1-1; no firm D call. The CDR3 consists of 14 residues. The V gene lost 2 bases and the J gene lost 11 bases, with 18 bases spanning the gap. The CDR3 DNA follows: TGTGCCAGCAGTTTACCAGAGGCTTCCCTTCGGGCTTTCTTT. It yields the protein CASSLPEASLRAFF.

The chain recombines TRBV7-2 with TRBJ2-7; 7 bases line up with TRBD1. The germline gives CDR1 SGHTA, CDR2 FQGNSA. This CDR3 is built from 13 residues. V lost 7 bases, J lost 2 bases, and 5 bases stayed unmatched. CDR3 sequence: CASTPDRAYEQYF. The CDR3 DNA sequence: TGTGCCAGCACCCCTGACAGGGCCTACGAGCAGTACTTC. The full variable domain, in which reference TRBV7-2 and TRBJ2-7 provide the parts outside the CDR3, is GAGVSQSPSNKVTEKGKDVELRCDPISGHTALYWYRQSLGQGLEFLIYFQGNSAPDKSGLPSDRFSAERTGGSVSTLTIQRTQQEDSAVYLCASTPDRAYEQYFGPGTRLTVT.

The gene calls are TRBV18 and TRBJ1-5; 9 positions agree with TRBD1. The CDR3 loop spans 16 amino acids. Per the germline V gene, CDR1 is KGHSH and CDR2 is LQKENI. J lost 7 bases, V lost 0 bases, and 7 bases had no gene match. This chain's CDR3 is CASSPPTGGFLQPQHF. The DNA of the CDR3 is TGTGCCAGCTCACCACCGACAGGGGGGTTCTTGCAGCCCCAGCATTTT.

V and J are TRBV9 and TRBJ1-2, with 8 bases fitting TRBD1. CDR1 and CDR2 from the germline V gene are SGDLS and YYNGEE. This CDR3 is built from 13 residues. V lost 4 bases and J lost 8; bases outside the gene matches: 7. CDR3 sequence reads: CASSSDRGGGYTF. DNA of the CDR3: TGTGCCAGCAGCTCCGACAGGGGAGGCGGCTACACCTTC.

This clonotype was observed at least ten times. The gene calls are TRBV9 and TRBJ2-1, with D possibly TRBD2 on 7 matching bases. The CDR3 covers 15 residues. V lost 3 bases and J lost 4, with 14 bases in between. Germline V gene data show CDR1 as SGDLS and CDR2 as YYNGEE. CDR3 residues: CASSARGGGYNEQFF. In DNA form, the CDR3 reads TGTGCCAGCAGCGCTCGCGGGGGCGGTTACAATGAGCAGTTCTTC.

This clonotype was observed a few times. This chain connects TRBV25-1 to TRBJ2-5; D might be TRBD2 (7 bases). Germline V gene lookup returns CDR1 MGHDK and CDR2 SYGVNS. The CDR3 is 15 amino acids. Trimming removed 3 bases at V and 4 bases at J, with 15 bases between. The CDR3 DNA is TGTGCCAGCAGTGATTGGGGGGGCTACCCAGAGACCCAGTACTTC. Encoded protein: CASSDWGGYPETQYF.

The chain recombines TRBV6-5 with TRBJ1-4, with no clear D. The length of the CDR3 is 19 residues. V lost 2 bases, J lost 1 base, and 20 bases lay in between. The germline V gene encodes CDR1 MNHEY and CDR2 SVGAGI. The CDR3 reads CASSYRPGSAIGTNEKLFF. The CDR3 coding sequence is TGTGCCAGCAGTTACCGGCCGGGGTCGGCCATTGGAACTAATGAAAAACTGTTTTTT.

This clonotype came up many times. The chain uses TRBV5-1 and TRBJ2-5; TRBD2 agrees at 8 bases. Trimming cost V 3 bases and J 4 bases; bases outside gene matches: 8. Germline V gives CDR1 SGHRS, CDR2 YFSETQ. This CDR3 is built from 15 residues. Here the CDR3 reads CASSSNGGGRETQYF. CDR3 DNA sequence: TGCGCCAGCAGCTCCAACGGGGGGGGCCGAGAGACCCAGTACTTC. The complete variable domain, with remaining parts taken from reference TRBV5-1 and TRBJ2-5, reads KAGVTQTPRYLIKTRGQQVTLSCSPISGHRSVSWYQQTPGQGLQFLFEYFSETQRNKGNFPGRFSGRQFSNSRSEMNVSTLELGDSALYLCASSSNGGGRETQYFGPGTRLLVL.

In its sample, this clonotype was seen a few times. V usage is TRBV7-9 and J usage is TRBJ2-1; possibly TRBD1 for D (5 bases). CDR1 and CDR2 (germline): SEHNR, FQNEAQ (reference sequence). The CDR3 runs to 15 residues. Between the trimmed V and J ends, which lost 1 base and 8 bases, there was a span of 15 bases. The CDR3, as DNA: TGTGCCAGCAGCTTAGATCAGGGAAGAACGTATGAGCAGTTCTTC. Translating it yields CASSLDQGRTYEQFF.